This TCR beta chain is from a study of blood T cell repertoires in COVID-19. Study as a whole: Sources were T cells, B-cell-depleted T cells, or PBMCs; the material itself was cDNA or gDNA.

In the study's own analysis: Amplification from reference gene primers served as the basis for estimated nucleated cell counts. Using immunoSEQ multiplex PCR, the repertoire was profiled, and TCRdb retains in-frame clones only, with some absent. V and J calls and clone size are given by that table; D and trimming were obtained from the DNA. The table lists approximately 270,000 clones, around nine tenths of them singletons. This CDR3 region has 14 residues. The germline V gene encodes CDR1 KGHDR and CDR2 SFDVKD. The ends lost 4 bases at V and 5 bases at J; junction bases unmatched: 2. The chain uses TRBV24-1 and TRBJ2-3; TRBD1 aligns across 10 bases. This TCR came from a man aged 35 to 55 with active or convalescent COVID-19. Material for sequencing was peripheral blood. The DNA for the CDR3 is TGTGCCACCAGTGAGGGACAGGGGATAGATACGCAGTATTTT. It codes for CATSEGQGIDTQYF.